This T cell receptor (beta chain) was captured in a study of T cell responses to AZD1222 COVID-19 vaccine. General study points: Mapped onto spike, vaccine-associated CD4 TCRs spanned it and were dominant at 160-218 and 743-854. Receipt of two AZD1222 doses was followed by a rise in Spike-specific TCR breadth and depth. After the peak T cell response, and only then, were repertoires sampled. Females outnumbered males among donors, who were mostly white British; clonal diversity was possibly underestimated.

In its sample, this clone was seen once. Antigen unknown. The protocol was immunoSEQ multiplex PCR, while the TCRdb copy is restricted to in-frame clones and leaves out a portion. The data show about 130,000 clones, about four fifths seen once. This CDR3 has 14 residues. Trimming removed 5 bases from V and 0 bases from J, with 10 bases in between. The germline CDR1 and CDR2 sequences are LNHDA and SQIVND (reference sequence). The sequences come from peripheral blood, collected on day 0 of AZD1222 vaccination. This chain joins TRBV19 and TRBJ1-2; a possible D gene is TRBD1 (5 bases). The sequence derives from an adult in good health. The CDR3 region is CASSSTASNYGYTF. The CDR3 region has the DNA TGTGCCAGTAGTTCGACAGCCTCTAACTATGGCTACACCTTC.